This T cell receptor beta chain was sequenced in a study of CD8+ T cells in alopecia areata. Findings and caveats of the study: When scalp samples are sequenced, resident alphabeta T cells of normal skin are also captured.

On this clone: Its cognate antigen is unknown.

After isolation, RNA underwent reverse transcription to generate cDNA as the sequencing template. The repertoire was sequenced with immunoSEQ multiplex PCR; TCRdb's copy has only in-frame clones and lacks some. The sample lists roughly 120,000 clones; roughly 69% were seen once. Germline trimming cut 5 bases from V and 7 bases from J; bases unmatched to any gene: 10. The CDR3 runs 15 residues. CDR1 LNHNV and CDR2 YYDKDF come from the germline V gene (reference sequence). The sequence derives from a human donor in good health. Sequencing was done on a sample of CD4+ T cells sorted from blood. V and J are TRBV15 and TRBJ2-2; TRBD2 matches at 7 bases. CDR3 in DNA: TGTGCCACCAGCGGGGGGACTAAAGCCGGCGGGGAGCTGTTTTTT. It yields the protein CATSGGTKAGGELFF.